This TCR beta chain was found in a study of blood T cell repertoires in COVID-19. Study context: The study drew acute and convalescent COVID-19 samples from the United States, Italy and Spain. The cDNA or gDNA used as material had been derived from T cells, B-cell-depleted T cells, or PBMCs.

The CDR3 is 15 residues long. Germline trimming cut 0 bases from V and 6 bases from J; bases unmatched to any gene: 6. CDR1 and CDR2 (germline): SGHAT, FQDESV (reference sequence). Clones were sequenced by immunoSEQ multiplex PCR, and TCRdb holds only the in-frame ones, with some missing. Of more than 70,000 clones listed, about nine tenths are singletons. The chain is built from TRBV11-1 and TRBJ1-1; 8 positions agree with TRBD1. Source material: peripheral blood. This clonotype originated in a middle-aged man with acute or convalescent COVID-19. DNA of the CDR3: TGTGCCAGCAGCTTAGCTTGGGGGACAGGTTCTGAAGCTTTCTTT. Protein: CASSLAWGTGSEAFF.